The source of this TCR beta chain is a study of cytomegalovirus exposure and HLA in healthy donors. Overall study: There were 90 million to 140 million unique TCR beta sequences, drawn from 150 million to 200 million T cells, in an earlier analysis. About 85 million unique TCRs from HLA-typed donors were held in an early release of data. Study results and caveats: Association of a missense DCLRE1C variant with TCR beta V- and J-gene trimming was reported in a later analysis.

Germline-derived CDR1 and CDR2 are MGHRA and YSYEKL. V lost 0 bases and J 0 bases, leaving 12 bases between the germline ends. This CDR3 spans 17 amino acids. This clone was picked up one time. Its antigen is unknown. With 60 Vbeta and 13 Jbeta primers, the PCR was carried out. The repertoire was sequenced with immunoSEQ multiplex PCR; TCRdb's copy has only in-frame clones and lacks some. The repertoire includes 150,000 to 200,000 clones, around 81% of them detected once, and 2% to 2.5% sits in the top ten. Among the donors, all were healthy bone marrow donors. Sample: PBMCs. The receptor's source is a woman in her twenties or thirties in good health and CMV-seropositive. The rearrangement uses TRBV4-1 and TRBJ2-4; D is unresolved. CDR3 amino acids: CASSQESQTLAKNIQYF. In DNA form, the CDR3 reads TGCGCCAGCAGCCAAGAATCCCAGACTTTAGCCAAAAACATTCAGTACTTC.